This T cell receptor (beta chain) is drawn from a study of molecular identifiers for immune sequencing clone quantification. At the level of the study: In replicates, the authors split RNA from 20,000 or 100,000 naive CD8 cells five ways and sequenced four.

The CDR3 spans 17 amino acids, including both terminal residues. General observations from the study: Even with about a million naive cells present, spiked Jurkat TCR RNA from one cell was reportedly detectable.

This clonotype was seen a few times. Antigen unknown. The limits of the CDR3 on the DNA are not certain, so only TCRdb's listed CDR3 is given. As CD8+CD4-CCR7+CD45RA+ cells, naive CD8 T cells were sorted. TCRdb re-called the PCR reads with MiXCR, one entry per CDR3 protein. The sample lists 400,000 to 600,000 distinct CDR3 sequences; about 25% were seen once. The TCR comes from a human donor in good health. Some libraries in this study had Jurkat cell RNA spiked in. J is TRBJ2-7 and V is TRBV7-5; TRBD1 was called by the table and not checked on the DNA. TRBV7-5 is recorded as a pseudogene. Sequenced: naive CD8+ T cells from blood, with Jurkat cell RNA spiked in. Subset denoted: FACS-sorted CD8+CD4-CCR7+CD45RA+ naive T cells. The CDR3: CISVPEAGPGFSYEQYF.